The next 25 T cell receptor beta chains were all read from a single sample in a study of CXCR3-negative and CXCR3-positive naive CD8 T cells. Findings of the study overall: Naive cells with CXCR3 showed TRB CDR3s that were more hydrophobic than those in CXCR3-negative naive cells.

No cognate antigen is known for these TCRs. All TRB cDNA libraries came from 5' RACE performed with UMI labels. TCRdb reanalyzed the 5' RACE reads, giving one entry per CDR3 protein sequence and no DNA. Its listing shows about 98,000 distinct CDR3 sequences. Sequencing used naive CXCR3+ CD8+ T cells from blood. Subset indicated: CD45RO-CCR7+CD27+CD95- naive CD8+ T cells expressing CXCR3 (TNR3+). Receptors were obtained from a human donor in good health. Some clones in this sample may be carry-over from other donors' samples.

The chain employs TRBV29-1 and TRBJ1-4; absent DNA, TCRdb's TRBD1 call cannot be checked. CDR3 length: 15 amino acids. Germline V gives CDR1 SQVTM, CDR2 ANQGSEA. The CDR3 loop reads CSVDLGQGANEKLFF.

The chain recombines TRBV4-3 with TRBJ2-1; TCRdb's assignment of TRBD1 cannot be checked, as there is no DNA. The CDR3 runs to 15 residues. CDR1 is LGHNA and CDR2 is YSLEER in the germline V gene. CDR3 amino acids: CASSQEMGGGSEQFF.

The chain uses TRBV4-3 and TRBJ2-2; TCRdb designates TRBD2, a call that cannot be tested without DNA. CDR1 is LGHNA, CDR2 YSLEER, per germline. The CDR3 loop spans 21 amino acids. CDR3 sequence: CASSETRGTSGGTLDTGELFF.

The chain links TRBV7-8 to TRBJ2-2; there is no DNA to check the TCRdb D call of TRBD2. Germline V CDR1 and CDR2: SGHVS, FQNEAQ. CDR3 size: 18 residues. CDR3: CASSLDVAGGPVTGELFF.

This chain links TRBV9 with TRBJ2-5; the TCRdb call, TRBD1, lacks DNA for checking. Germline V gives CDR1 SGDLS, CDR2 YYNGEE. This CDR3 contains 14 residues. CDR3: CASSVQGTQETQYF. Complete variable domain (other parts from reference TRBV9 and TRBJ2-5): DSGVTQTPKHLITATGQRVTLRCSPRSGDLSVYWYQQSLDQGLQFLIQYYNGEERAKGNILERFSAQQFPDLHSELNLSSLELGDSALYFCASSVQGTQETQYFGPGTRLLVL.

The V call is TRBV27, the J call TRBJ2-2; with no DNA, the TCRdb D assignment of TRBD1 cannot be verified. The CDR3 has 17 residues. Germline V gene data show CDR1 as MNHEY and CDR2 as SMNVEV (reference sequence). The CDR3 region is CASSPSPAGQDTGELFF.

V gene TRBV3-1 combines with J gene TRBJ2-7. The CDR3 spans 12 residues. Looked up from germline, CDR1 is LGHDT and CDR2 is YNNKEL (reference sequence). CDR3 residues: CASSRPAGEQYF.

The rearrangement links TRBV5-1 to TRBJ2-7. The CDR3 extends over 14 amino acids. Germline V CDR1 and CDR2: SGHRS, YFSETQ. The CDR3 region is CASSFAGMPYEQYF.

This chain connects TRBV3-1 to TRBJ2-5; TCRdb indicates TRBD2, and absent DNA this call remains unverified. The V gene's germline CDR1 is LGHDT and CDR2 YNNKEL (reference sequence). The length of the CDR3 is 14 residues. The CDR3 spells CASGIAGVGETQYF.

This CDR3 is CSARDDLVGRGRTDTQYF. The chain joins TRBV20-1 to TRBJ2-3; TCRdb designates TRBD1, a call that cannot be tested without DNA. Germline assignment: CDR1 DFQATT and CDR2 SNEGSKA (reference sequence). The CDR3 covers 18 residues.

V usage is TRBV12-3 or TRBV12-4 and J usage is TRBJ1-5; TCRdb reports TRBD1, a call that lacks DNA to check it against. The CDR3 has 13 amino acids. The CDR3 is CATRQGYNQPQHF.

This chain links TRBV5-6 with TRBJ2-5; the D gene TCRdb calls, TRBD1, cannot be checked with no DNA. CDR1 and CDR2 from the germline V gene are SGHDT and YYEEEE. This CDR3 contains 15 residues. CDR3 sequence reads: CASSRPKWTGQAQYF.

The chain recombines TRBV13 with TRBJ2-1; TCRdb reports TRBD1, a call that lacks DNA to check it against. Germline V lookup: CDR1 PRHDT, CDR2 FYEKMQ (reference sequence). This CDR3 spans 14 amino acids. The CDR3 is CASSLPGTGLEQFF.

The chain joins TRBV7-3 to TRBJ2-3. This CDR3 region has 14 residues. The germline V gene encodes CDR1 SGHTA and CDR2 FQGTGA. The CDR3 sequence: CASSFAGFTDTQYF.

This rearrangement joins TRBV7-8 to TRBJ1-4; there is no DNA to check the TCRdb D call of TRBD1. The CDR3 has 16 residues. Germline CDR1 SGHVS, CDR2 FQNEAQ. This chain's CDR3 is CASSHRRGPRDEKLFF.

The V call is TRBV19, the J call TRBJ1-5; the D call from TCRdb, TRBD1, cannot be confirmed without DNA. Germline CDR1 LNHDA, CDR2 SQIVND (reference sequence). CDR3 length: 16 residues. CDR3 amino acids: CASSIFGGDSNQPQHF.

This CDR3 reads CASSSSLSSYNEQFF. The chain carries TRBV7-2 and TRBJ2-1. Germline loops: CDR1 SGHTA, CDR2 FQGNSA. The CDR3 contains 15 residues.

CDR3 protein: CASSTTVRTRGPQETQYF. The V call is TRBV4-2, the J call TRBJ2-5; TCRdb's assignment of TRBD1 cannot be checked, as there is no DNA. There are 18 residues in the CDR3. Germline V gene sequence: CDR1 LGHNA, CDR2 YNFKEQ.

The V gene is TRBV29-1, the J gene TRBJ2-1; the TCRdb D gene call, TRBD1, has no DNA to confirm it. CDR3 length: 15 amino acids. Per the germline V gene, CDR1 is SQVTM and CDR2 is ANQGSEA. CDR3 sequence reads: CSVDRDRGPYNEQFF.

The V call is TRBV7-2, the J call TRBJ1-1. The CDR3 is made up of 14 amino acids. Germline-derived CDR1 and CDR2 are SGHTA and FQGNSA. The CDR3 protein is CASSFGRWNTEAFF.

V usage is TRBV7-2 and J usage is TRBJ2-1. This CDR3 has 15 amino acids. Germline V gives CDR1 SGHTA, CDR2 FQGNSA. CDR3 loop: CASHQYRSSYNEQFF.

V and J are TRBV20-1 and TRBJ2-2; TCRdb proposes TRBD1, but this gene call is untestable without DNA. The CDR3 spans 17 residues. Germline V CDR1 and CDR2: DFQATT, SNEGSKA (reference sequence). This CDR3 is CSARHSTGAHMAGELFF.

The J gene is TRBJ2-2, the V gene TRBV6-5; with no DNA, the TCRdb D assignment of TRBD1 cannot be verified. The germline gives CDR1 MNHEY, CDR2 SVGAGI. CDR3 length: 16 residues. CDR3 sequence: CASSYAWGTNTGELFF.

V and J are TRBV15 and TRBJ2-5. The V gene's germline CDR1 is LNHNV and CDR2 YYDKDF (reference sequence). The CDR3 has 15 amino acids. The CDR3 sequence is CATSRSYWAQETQYF.

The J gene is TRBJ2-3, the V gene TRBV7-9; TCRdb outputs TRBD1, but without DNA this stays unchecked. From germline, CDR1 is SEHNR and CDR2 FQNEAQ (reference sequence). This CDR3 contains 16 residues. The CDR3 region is CASSPRTGRSTDTQYF.